Shown below are 14 T cell receptor beta chains from a single sample sequenced in a study of follicular helper T cells after annual influenza vaccination. Sequenced by immunoSEQ multiplex PCR; TCRdb stores in-frame clones only, minus some. The sample has fewer than 7,000 clones; 80% to 85% are singletons. Time point described: 2015-2016 season, 7 days after influenza vaccination. Source: CXCR5- memory CD4+ T cells sorted from blood, taken 7 days after influenza vaccination. The receptors were sampled from an adult who received the influenza vaccine.

V gene TRBV2 combines with J gene TRBJ2-6; D might be TRBD1 (5 bases). Germline V gene sequence: CDR1 SNHLY, CDR2 FYNNEI. V lost 6 bases to trimming and J lost 1 base, with 10 bases between them. The CDR3 totals 15 residues. The CDR3 coding sequence is TGTGCCAGCAGGAAAGGGGTTTCTGGGGCCAACGTCCTGACTTTC. Amino acid sequence: CASRKGVSGANVLTF.

The chain links TRBV7-2 to TRBJ2-7, with D perhaps matching TRBD1 (6 bases). Trimming cost V 1 base and J 2 bases, with 9 bases left between them. Germline V lookup: CDR1 SGHTA, CDR2 FQGNSA. The CDR3 totals 14 residues. The CDR3 spells CASSLDYRAYEQYF. CDR3 DNA: TGTGCCAGCAGCTTAGATTACAGGGCCTACGAGCAGTACTTC.

The J gene is TRBJ1-4, the V gene TRBV2, with D unclear. The CDR3 is 14 residues long. Germline V gene sequence: CDR1 SNHLY, CDR2 FYNNEI. Trimming pared 0 bases from V and 8 bases from J, leaving 10 bases between. Here the CDR3 reads CASSEAGMEEKLFF. For the CDR3, the DNA is TGTGCCAGCAGTGAAGCAGGTATGGAGGAAAAACTGTTTTTT.

The chain carries TRBV29-1 and TRBJ2-3, with a tentative D call TRBD1 (7 bases). The CDR3 extends over 15 amino acids. Germline CDR1 reads SQVTM; CDR2 reads ANQGSEA. Trimming stripped 1 base from V and 1 base from J, with 12 bases between. The CDR3: CSVEGQGGGTDTQYF. Written as DNA, the CDR3 is TGCAGCGTTGAAGGACAGGGCGGGGGCACAGATACGCAGTATTTT.

This chain links TRBV5-1 with TRBJ2-7, with TRBD2 matching 7 bases. The CDR3 consists of 16 residues. The V segment lost 3 bases and the J segment 5 bases; nucleotides outside the gene matches: 14. Germline CDR1 and CDR2: SGHRS and YFSETQ. CDR3 region: CASSSGLVDPPDEQYF. In DNA, the CDR3 is TGCGCCAGCAGCTCTGGACTAGTGGATCCCCCCGACGAGCAGTACTTC.

The V and J genes are TRBV2 and TRBJ1-4, with D possibly matching TRBD1 (5 bases). Germline V gene sequence: CDR1 SNHLY, CDR2 FYNNEI. V was trimmed by 5 bases and J by 4 bases, leaving 11 bases between them. The CDR3 runs 14 residues. The CDR3 is CASSPGRNNEKLFF. The CDR3 bases are TGTGCCAGCAGTCCGGGACGGAATAATGAAAAACTGTTTTTT.

The CDR3 DNA reads TGTGCCAGCAGCTTGAGGACTAGCGGGACCGGGGAGCTGTTTTTT. Its protein product is CASSLRTSGTGELFF. The chain is built from TRBV11-3 and TRBJ2-2; 11 nucleotides line up with TRBD2. The junction had 2 bases not matched to a gene; V was cut back by 3 bases and J by 5 bases. Per the germline V gene, CDR1 is SGHNT and CDR2 is YENEEA. This CDR3 has 15 amino acids.

The chain links TRBV11-2 to TRBJ2-2, with 8 bases lining up with TRBD2. V gave up 4 bases and J gave up 3 bases; unmatched junction bases: 10. Germline values: CDR1 SGHAT, CDR2 FQNNGV. This CDR3 spans 17 amino acids. The DNA for the CDR3 is TGTGCCAGCAGCTCGTTTCTCGGGAGGGCGGACACCGGGGAGCTGTTTTTT. Residues: CASSSFLGRADTGELFF.

This chain links TRBV5-1 with TRBJ2-2, with 7 bases aligning to TRBD1. This CDR3 spans 15 amino acids. CDR1 is SGHRS and CDR2 is YFSETQ in the germline V gene. V trimming: 6 bases; J trimming: 3 bases; junction bases outside the gene matches: 8. The CDR3 loop is CASILGTEYTGELFF. The CDR3 coding sequence is TGCGCCAGCATTCTCGGGACAGAATACACCGGGGAGCTGTTTTTT.

This rearrangement joins TRBV28 to TRBJ2-1, with 7 bases fitting TRBD1. V lost 2 bases, J lost 9 bases, and 1 base stayed unmatched. This CDR3 has 12 residues. Germline V gives CDR1 MDHEN, CDR2 SYDVKM. The CDR3: CASSLEGAEQFF. For the CDR3, the DNA is TGTGCCAGCAGTTTAGAGGGGGCTGAGCAGTTCTTC. The full variable domain, rest sourced from reference TRBV28 and TRBJ2-1, is DVKVTQSSRYLVKRTGEKVFLECVQDMDHENMFWYRQDPGLGLRLIYFSYDVKMKEKGDIPEGYSVSREKKERFSLILESASTNQTSMYLCASSLEGAEQFFGPGTRLTVL.

The J gene is TRBJ2-3, the V gene TRBV4-1; 9 bases fit TRBD2. The CDR3 loop spans 15 amino acids. Germline V lookup: CDR1 MGHRA, CDR2 YSYEKL. Trimming removed 3 bases from V and 6 bases from J; junction bases left unmatched: 7. CDR3 loop: CASSQREGGGDTQYF. CDR3 DNA: TGCGCCAGCAGCCAGCGGGAGGGCGGTGGTGATACGCAGTATTTT.

The gene calls are TRBV2 and TRBJ2-7; perhaps TRBD2 as D (5 bases). Germline CDR1 is SNHLY and CDR2 is FYNNEI. The CDR3 is made up of 14 amino acids. Trimming stripped 4 bases from V and 1 base from J, with 11 bases between. DNA of the CDR3: TGTGCCAGCAGTGGCGAAGCGGAGTCCTACGAGCAGTACTTC. This gives the protein CASSGEAESYEQYF.

The chain couples TRBV9 to TRBJ1-2, with D possibly matching TRBD1 (5 bases). V lost 4 bases, J lost 3 bases, and 16 bases lay in between. CDR3 size: 15 residues. Germline V lookup: CDR1 SGDLS, CDR2 YYNGEE. The DNA of the CDR3 is TGTGCCAGCAGCCCGGACATACTAAGGGACTATGGCTACACCTTC. Translated: CASSPDILRDYGYTF.

V is TRBV5-1 and J is TRBJ1-5; D is unresolved. V was trimmed by 4 bases and J by 2 bases, leaving 22 bases between them. The V gene's germline CDR1 is SGHRS and CDR2 YFSETQ. The CDR3 extends over 18 amino acids. The CDR3 DNA is TGCGCCAGCAGCCCCCCCTTCGGTTTAGGCAAAGGCAATCAGCCCCAGCATTTT. The encoded protein is CASSPPFGLGKGNQPQHF. The full variable domain, in which reference TRBV5-1 and TRBJ1-5 provide the parts outside the CDR3, is KAGVTQTPRYLIKTRGQQVTLSCSPISGHRSVSWYQQTPGQGLQFLFEYFSETQRNKGNFPGRFSGRQFSNSRSEMNVSTLELGDSALYLCASSPPFGLGKGNQPQHFGDGTRLSIL.